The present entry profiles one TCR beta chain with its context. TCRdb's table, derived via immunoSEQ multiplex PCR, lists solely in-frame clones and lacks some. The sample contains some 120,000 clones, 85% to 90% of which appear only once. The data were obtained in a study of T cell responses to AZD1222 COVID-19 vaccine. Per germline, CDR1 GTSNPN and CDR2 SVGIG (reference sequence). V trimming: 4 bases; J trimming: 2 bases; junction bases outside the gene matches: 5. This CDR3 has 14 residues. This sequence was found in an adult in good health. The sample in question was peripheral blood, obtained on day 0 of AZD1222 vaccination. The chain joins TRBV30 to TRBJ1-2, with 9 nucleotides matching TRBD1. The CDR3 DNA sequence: TGTGCCTGGACCCTCGGACAGGGGAACTATGGCTACACCTTC. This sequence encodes CAWTLGQGNYGYTF.